This is a list of T cell receptor beta chains from one sample in a study of tumor and adjacent non-tumor tissue in lung cancer. One entry per CDR3 protein results from TCRdb running MiXCR on the multiplex PCR reads. Of about 86,000 distinct CDR3 sequences listed, roughly three quarters were seen once; the top ten hold 21%. Sequencing was carried out using distant non-tumor lung tissue. These receptors all come from a woman aged 45-60 years with non-small cell lung cancer. The CDR3 runs from the conserved cysteine through the conserved F or W. D genes are given only for firm matches. The size field is filled for only some rows; it gives once, few, many or a size class.

length	J	D	V	size	DNA	CDR3
16	TRBJ2-3	NA	TRBV11-2	NA	TGTGCCATCAGCCTGTGGGGCCAGCTAGCGACGGATACGCAGTATTTT	CAISLWGQLATDTQYF
13	TRBJ1-1	NA	TRBV6-5	NA	TGTGCCAGCAGCCGACAGGTTGACACTGAGGCTTTCTTT	CASSRQVDTEAFF
15	TRBJ2-2	NA	TRBV5-1	once	TGCGCCAACAGCCCTCAGGCGGGATATACCGGGGAGCTGCTTTTT	CANSPQAGYTGELLF
14	TRBJ2-7	NA	TRBV11-2	NA	TGTGCCAGCGGCTTAGTTAGGCACAGCTACGAACAGTACTTC	CASGLVRHSYEQYF
15	TRBJ2-7	NA	TRBV20-1	NA	TGCAGTGCTAGTGACCCGGGGAGGGGGCTGGACAAGCAGTACTTC	CSASDPGRGLDKQYF
13	TRBJ2-7	TRBD2	TRBV29-1	NA	TGCAGTGCCACGGGACTAGTCTACGACGAGCAGTACTTC	CSATGLVYDEQYF
16	TRBJ2-1	TRBD2	TRBV11-2	medium-sized	TGTGCCAGCAGCTCCCCGGCGGGAGGGGGGGTCAATGAGCAGTTCTTC	CASSSPAGGGVNEQFF
18	TRBJ2-5	NA	TRBV28	many	TGTGCCAGCAGCCCTCTGGCGGGAGGGCAGGGGGCTAAAGAGACCCAGTACTTC	CASSPLAGGQGAKETQYF
15	TRBJ2-2	NA	TRBV28	NA	TGTGCCAGGAGTTTGCAAGGGACAAACACCGGGGAGCTGTTTTTT	CARSLQGTNTGELFF
13	TRBJ2-2	TRBD2	TRBV11-2	NA	TGTGCCAGCAGCCTCGAGAACAGCGGGGAGCTGTGTTTT	CASSLENSGELCF
16	TRBJ2-5	NA	TRBV10-1	once	TGCGCCAACAGCGACCGGAACAGGGAAGAGCAAGAGACCCAGTACTTC	CANSDRNREEQETQYF
15	TRBJ1-1	TRBD1	TRBV28	NA	TGTGCCAGCGCGACCGAAGGGACAGGCTTAACTGAAGCTTACTTT	CASATEGTGLTEAYF
13	TRBJ1-1	TRBD1	TRBV29-1	NA	TGCAGCGGGACGGGACAGTTGAACATTGAAGCTTTCTTT	CSGTGQLNIEAFF
15	TRBJ2-3	TRBD2	TRBV7-8	many	TGTGCCAGCAGCTTAAGGCTAGCGGGAACAGATACGCAGTATTTT	CASSLRLAGTDTQYF
15	TRBJ2-3	NA	TRBV11-2	NA	TGTGCCAGCAGCTTAGGACCCCCAGGAGACTATACACAGTATTTT	CASSLGPPGDYTQYF
12	TRBJ2-7	NA	TRBV10-2	NA	TGCGCTAGCAGACAGAGGGGCAACAAGCAGTACTTC	CASRQRGNKQYF
13	TRBJ2-1	NA	TRBV29-1	NA	TGCTGCGTAGTGCCGAACTATCGGAATGAGCAGTTCTTC	CCVVPNYRNEQFF
11	TRBJ2-7	NA	TRBV7-2	NA	TGTGCCAGCAGCTTAAGGTTCGAGCAGTATTTC	CASSLRFEQYF
13	TRBJ2-3	NA	TRBV11-2	NA	TGTGCCATCAGCTTAGATCGGGTAGATACACAGTATTTT	CAISLDRVDTQYF
14	TRBJ1-1	TRBD1	TRBV6-2/TRBV6-3	NA	TGTGCCGGCAGTTACGTACAGGGGGACACTGAAGCTTTCTTT	CAGSYVQGDTEAFF
14	TRBJ2-5	NA	TRBV12-3/TRBV12-4	NA	TGTGCCAGCAGTTGGGGCCAGGGGGGGATGACCCAGAACTTC	CASSWGQGGMTQNF
13	TRBJ2-7	TRBD1	TRBV29-1	NA	TGCAGCGTCCGGGACAGGGGGAACTACAGGCAGTACTTC	CSVRDRGNYRQYF
12	TRBJ2-4	NA	TRBV5-6	few	TGTGCCAGCGGGCTAGCCAAAAACATTCAGTGTTTC	CASGLAKNIQCF
14	TRBJ1-2	NA	TRBV11-1	NA	TGTGCCACCAGCTTGTCAACAGACTACTATGGCTACACCTTC	CATSLSTDYYGYTF
17	TRBJ2-3	NA	TRBV7-3	NA	TGTGCCAGCAGCCCTAGACCCTTAGCGGTAGACACAGATACGCAGTATTTT	CASSPRPLAVDTDTQYF
16	TRBJ2-3	NA	TRBV11-2	NA	TGTGCCAGGAGCTTAGGTGTAAAGGTTGAGACATATACGCAGTATTTT	CARSLGVKVETYTQYF
15	TRBJ1-1	NA	TRBV6-5	NA	TGTGCCAATAGCGACCCAACGAGACAGAACACTGAAGCTTTCTTT	CANSDPTRQNTEAFF
15	TRBJ1-5	NA	TRBV5-8	NA	TGTGCCAGTAGCTATAATGGACAGCCAGGGCAGCCCCAGCATTTT	CASSYNGQPGQPQHF
15	TRBJ1-1	NA	TRBV30	many	TGTGCCTGGAGCGCGACTAGCGGGGCCCGGACTGAAGCTTTCTTT	CAWSATSGARTEAFF
16	TRBJ2-5	NA	TRBV10-1	NA	TGCGCTAGCAGCGACCGGGACGGGGAAGAGCAAGAGACCCAGTACTTC	CASSDRDGEEQETQYF
13	TRBJ1-1	NA	TRBV6-5	once	TGTGACAGCAGTCTGGACAGAGACACTAAAGCTTTCTTT	CDSSLDRDTKAFF
15	TRBJ2-2	NA	TRBV12-3/TRBV12-4	NA	TGTGCCAGCAACCGGGACGGGCGGAACACCGGGGAACTGTTTTTT	CASNRDGRNTGELFF
16	TRBJ2-3	NA	TRBV11-2	NA	TGTGCCAGGAACTTGTGGGCCCAGCTAGCGACAGATACGCAGTATTTT	CARNLWAQLATDTQYF
17	TRBJ2-7	NA	TRBV30	once	TGTGCCTGGAGACGTTTTTTTAGGGGTTCCGACTCCTACGTGCAGTACTTT	CAWRRFFRGSDSYVQYF
14	TRBJ2-2	NA	TRBV12-3/TRBV12-4	many	TGTGCCACCTCGCGAATGACGGGCACCGGGGAGCTGTTTTTT	CATSRMTGTGELFF
13	TRBJ1-2	NA	TRBV29-1	NA	TGCAGCATTGACGATCTGTTTTGGGATGGCTACACTTTC	CSIDDLFWDGYTF
12	TRBJ2-7	NA	TRBV7-9	NA	TGTGCCAGCAGCCATGACAGAGCCGAGCAGTACTTC	CASSHDRAEQYF
14	TRBJ2-1	NA	TRBV4-1	NA	TGCGTCAGCAGCCCGGCGCCGGAGGGAGGTGAGCAGTTCTTC	CVSSPAPEGGEQFF
22	TRBJ2-5	TRBD2	TRBV20-1	NA	TGCAGTGCTAGAGTCCCTTCCCGGAGCCCAGGACTAGCGGGAGGGCCCCTTGAGACCCAGTACTTC	CSARVPSRSPGLAGGPLETQYF
14	TRBJ2-2	NA	TRBV5-4	NA	TGTGCCAGCAGCTCGACTAGTGGTGACGGTGAGCTGTTTTTT	CASSSTSGDGELFF
13	TRBJ1-6	NA	TRBV12-3/TRBV12-4	NA	TGTGCTAGCAGTTGGACAGCTAATTCAGCCCTCCACTTT	CASSWTANSALHF
12	TRBJ2-1	NA	TRBV12-3/TRBV12-4	NA	TGTGCCAGCAATTTAGGGGTCCGGGGCCAGTTCTTC	CASNLGVRGQFF
13	TRBJ2-5	NA	TRBV6-1	NA	TGTGCCATCAGTCCCAGGGGAGAAGAGACCCACTACTTT	CAISPRGEETHYF
15	TRBJ2-7	TRBD2	TRBV10-1	NA	TGCGCAAGCAGTGAGAGAGCGGGAGGGCCCTACGAGCAGTACTTC	CASSERAGGPYEQYF
17	TRBJ2-1	NA	TRBV4-1	NA	TGCGCCAGCAGCAACCCGACACAGGGAGATGCATACAATGAGCAGTTCTTC	CASSNPTQGDAYNEQFF
13	TRBJ2-2	NA	TRBV10-3	many	TGTGCCACCAAACCGAGAACAACCGGGGAGCTGTTTTTT	CATKPRTTGELFF
15	TRBJ2-1	TRBD1	TRBV10-2	NA	TGCGACAGCAGCGTGACAGGGTTGGGTCACAATGAGCAGTTCTTC	CDSSVTGLGHNEQFF
16	TRBJ2-2	TRBD2	TRBV29-1	NA	TGCAGCGTGATGATTAGCGGGAGGGAAGGTACCGGGGAGTTGTTTTTT	CSVMISGREGTGELFF